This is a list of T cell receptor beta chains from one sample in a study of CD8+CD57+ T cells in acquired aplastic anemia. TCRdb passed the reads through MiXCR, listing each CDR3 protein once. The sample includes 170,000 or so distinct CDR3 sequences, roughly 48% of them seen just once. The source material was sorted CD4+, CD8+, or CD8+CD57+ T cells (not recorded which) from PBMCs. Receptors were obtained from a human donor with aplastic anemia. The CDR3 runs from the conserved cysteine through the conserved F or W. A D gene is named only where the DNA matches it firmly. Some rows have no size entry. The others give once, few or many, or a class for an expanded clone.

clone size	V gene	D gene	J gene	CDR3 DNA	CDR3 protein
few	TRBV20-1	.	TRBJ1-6	TGCAGTGCTAGTTGGAGGGATTGGGATTCACCCCTCCACTTT	CSASWRDWDSPLHF
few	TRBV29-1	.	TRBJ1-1	TGCAGCGTTGCTCAGGGGTTGAAGAACACTGAAGCTTTCTTT	CSVAQGLKNTEAFF
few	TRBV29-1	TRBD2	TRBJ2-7	TGCAGCGTCTCCCCGGGGGCGGGAGGCGAGCAGTACTTC	CSVSPGAGGEQYF
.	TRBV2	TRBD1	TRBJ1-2	TGTGCCAGCAGTGAACCCACAGGGGGTGATCCCACTGGTGGCTACACCTTC	CASSEPTGGDPTGGYTF
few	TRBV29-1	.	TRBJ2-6	TGCAGCGTTGAAGGGACGAGGGCCAACGTCCTGACTTTC	CSVEGTRANVLTF
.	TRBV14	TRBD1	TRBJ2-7	TGTGCCAGCAGCCACCCCGATCCGGGACAGGGTTTGCGGCCCTACGAGCGGTACTTC	CASSHPDPGQGLRPYERYF
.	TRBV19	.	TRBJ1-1	TGTGCCAGTAGCCTACAGGTAATGAACACTGAAGCTTTCTTT	CASSLQVMNTEAFF
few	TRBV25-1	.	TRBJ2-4	TGTGCCAGCAGTGAGTTGTTCGGGGTGGGAAACATTCAGTACTTC	CASSELFGVGNIQYF
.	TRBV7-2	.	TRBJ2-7	TGTGCCAGCCGGTCAAGGGGGTACGAGCAGTACTTC	CASRSRGYEQYF
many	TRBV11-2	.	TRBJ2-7	TGTGCCAGCAGCTTAGAGGGCACCTTCTCCTACGAGCAGTACTTC	CASSLEGTFSYEQYF
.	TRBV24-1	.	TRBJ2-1	TGTGCCACCAGTCGTGTCGGGGAGAATGAGCAGTTCTTC	CATSRVGENEQFF
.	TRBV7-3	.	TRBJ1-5	TGTGCCAGCAGCTTTTATAGCAATCAGCCCCAGCATTTT	CASSFYSNQPQHF
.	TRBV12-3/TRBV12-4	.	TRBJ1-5	TGTGCCAGCAAAGCTCTCGATCAGCCCCAGCATTTT	CASKALDQPQHF
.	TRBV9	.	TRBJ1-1	TGTGCCAGCAGCGTGGGATTCGGCACTGAAGCTTTCTTT	CASSVGFGTEAFF
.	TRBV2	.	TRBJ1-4	TGTGCCAGCAGTGTTTCGCAGCTAAATGAAAAACTGTTTTTT	CASSVSQLNEKLFF
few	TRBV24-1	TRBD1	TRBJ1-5	TGTGCCACCAGTGATTGGGGACAGGGACAGCCCCAGCATTTT	CATSDWGQGQPQHF
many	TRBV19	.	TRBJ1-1	TGTGCCAGTAGTATCCCTGATTCTGGACAGCATGAAGCTTTCTTT	CASSIPDSGQHEAFF
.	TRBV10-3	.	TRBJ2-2	TGTGCCATCATAAGGGATGCTACCGGGGAGCTGTTTTTT	CAIIRDATGELFF
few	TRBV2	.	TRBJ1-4	TGTGCCAGCAGTTTCAGAGGGCGGCGAAATGAAAAACTGTTTTTT	CASSFRGRRNEKLFF
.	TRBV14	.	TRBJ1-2	TGTGCCAGCAGCCATTCAAGGTTAGGGGATGGCTACACCTTC	CASSHSRLGDGYTF
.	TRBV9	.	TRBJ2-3	TGTGCCAGCAGCGTGGAAGGGCATACGCAGTATTTT	CASSVEGHTQYF
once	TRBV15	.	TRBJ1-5	TGTGCCACCAGCACCCGGGCGGGGCCCCAGCATTTT	CATSTRAGPQHF
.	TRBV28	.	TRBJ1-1	TGTGCCAGCAGGCATTCACCCACGAACACTGAAGCTTTCTTT	CASRHSPTNTEAFF
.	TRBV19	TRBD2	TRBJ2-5	TGTGCCAGTAGGCTAGCGGGGTACTTTGAGGAGACCCAGTACTTC	CASRLAGYFEETQYF
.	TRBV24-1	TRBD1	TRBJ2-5	TGTGCCACCAGTGATCCGGACAGGTACAATGAGACCCAGTACTTC	CATSDPDRYNETQYF
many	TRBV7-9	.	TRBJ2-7	TGTGCCAGCAGCTTGGAGGGGGCCCACTACGAGCAGTACTTC	CASSLEGAHYEQYF
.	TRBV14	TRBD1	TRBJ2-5	TGTGCCAGCAGCCCGCGGACAGGGGGGGCCCAAGAGACCCAGTACTTC	CASSPRTGGAQETQYF
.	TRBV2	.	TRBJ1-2	TGTGCCAGCAGTGAATTAGGGGGGACGCGTGGCTACACCTTC	CASSELGGTRGYTF
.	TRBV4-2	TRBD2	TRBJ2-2	TGTGCCAGCGGTTCTGGGGGCGCGGGGGGGAACACCGGGGAGCTGTTTTTT	CASGSGGAGGNTGELFF
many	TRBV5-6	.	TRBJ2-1	TGTGCCAGCAGCCTCAGGGATAATGAGCAGTTCTTC	CASSLRDNEQFF
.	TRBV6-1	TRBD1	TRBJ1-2	TGTGCCAGCAGCCAGGGGACAGGGGGCGGCTACACCTTC	CASSQGTGGGYTF
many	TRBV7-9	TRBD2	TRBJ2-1	TGTGCCAGCAGCTTAGGAGAGCGGGAGGTGAGGAATGAGCAGTTCTTC	CASSLGEREVRNEQFF
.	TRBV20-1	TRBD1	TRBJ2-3	TGCAGTGCTAGAGTTCGGGACAGGGGGAAAGATACGCAGTATTTT	CSARVRDRGKDTQYF
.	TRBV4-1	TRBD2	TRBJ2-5	TGCGCCAGCAGCCAAGACCCTAGCGGGAGCCAACAAGAGACCCAGTACTTC	CASSQDPSGSQQETQYF
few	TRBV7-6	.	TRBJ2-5	TGTGCCAGCAACCCCGGAACGAAAGAGACCCAGTACTTC	CASNPGTKETQYF
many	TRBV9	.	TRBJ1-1	TGTGCCAGCAGCGTACGGGCAGGCTTAAACACTGAAGCTTTCTTT	CASSVRAGLNTEAFF
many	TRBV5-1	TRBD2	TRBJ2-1	TGCGCCAGCAGTTGGACTAGCGGGAGCAATGAGCAGTTCTTC	CASSWTSGSNEQFF
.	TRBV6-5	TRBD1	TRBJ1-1	TGTGCCAGCAGTTACTCTACAGGGGCGAACACTGAAGCTTTCTTT	CASSYSTGANTEAFF
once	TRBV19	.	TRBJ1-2	TGTGCCAGTAGTACAGGGACTATCGTTGGCTACACCTTC	CASSTGTIVGYTF
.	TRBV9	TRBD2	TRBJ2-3	TGTGCCAGCAGCGTAGCCCCTAGCGGGAGCACAGATACGCAGTATTTT	CASSVAPSGSTDTQYF
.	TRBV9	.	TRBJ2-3	TGTGCCAGCAGCGCCTTAGATACGCAGTATTTT	CASSALDTQYF
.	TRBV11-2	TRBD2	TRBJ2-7	TGTGCCACTCTAGCGGGAGACTACGAGCAGTACTTC	CATLAGDYEQYF
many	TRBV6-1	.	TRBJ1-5	TGTGCCAGCAGTGAATACGGATTCCCCAATCAGCCCCAGCATTTT	CASSEYGFPNQPQHF
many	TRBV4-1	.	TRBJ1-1	TGCGCCAGCAGGGATGGTTTGGGGGCTTGGACTGAAGCTTTCTTT	CASRDGLGAWTEAFF
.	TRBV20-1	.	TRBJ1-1	TGCAGTGCGGGGGACGGATTGAACACTGAAGCTTTCTTT	CSAGDGLNTEAFF
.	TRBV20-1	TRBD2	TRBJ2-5	TGCAGTGTTTCGACTGGACTAGCGGGGGTAGTTCGACAAGAGACCCAGTACTTC	CSVSTGLAGVVRQETQYF
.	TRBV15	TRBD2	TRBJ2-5	TGTGCCACCAGCGTTGGTAGCGGGGGGCGGGAGACCCAGTACTTC	CATSVGSGGRETQYF
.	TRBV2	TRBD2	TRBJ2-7	TGTGCCAGCAGTGAGGGGGAGGGGCCCCCGGGATCGCGGCAGTACTTC	CASSEGEGPPGSRQYF
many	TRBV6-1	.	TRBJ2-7	TGTGCCAGCAGTGAGAGACAGATCTACGAGCAGTACTTC	CASSERQIYEQYF
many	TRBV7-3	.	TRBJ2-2	TGTGCCAGCAGCTCAGGGGGGGCCGAAGCGAACACCGGGGAGCTGTTTTTT	CASSSGGAEANTGELFF
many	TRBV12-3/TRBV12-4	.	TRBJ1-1	TGTGCCTCCAGGCCTCGGGGGACTGAAGCTTTCTTT	CASRPRGTEAFF
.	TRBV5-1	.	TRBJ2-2	TGCGCCAGCAGCTCGGGAGCCTACGTCCCCGGGGAGCTGTTTTTT	CASSSGAYVPGELFF
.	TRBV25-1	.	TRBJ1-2	TGTGCCAGCAGTGACCACATTAACTATGGCTACACCTTC	CASSDHINYGYTF
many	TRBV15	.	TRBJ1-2	TGTGCCACCAGCAGTGGGGGCTTAAGGGGCTACACCTTC	CATSSGGLRGYTF
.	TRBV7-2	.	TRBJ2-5	TGTGCCAGCAGCCAGTTGGGGGGACAAGAGACCCAGTACTTC	CASSQLGGQETQYF